A single sample is the source of the 7 T cell receptor beta chains below, sequenced in a study of control samples from healthy donors and cancer patients. Here immunoSEQ multiplex PCR was the method, and the copy in TCRdb shows in-frame clones only, minus some. The top ten clones hold 1.2% to 1.5% of a sample with 150,000 to 200,000 clones, more than 90% of them seen once. The sequencing input was blood. The receptors derive from a man aged 30 to 45 in good health.

The rearrangement joins TRBV5-1 to TRBJ2-5; D possibly uses TRBD1 or TRBD2 (5 bases each). Trimming removed 2 bases from V and 4 bases from J, with 9 bases in between. In germline, CDR1 is SGHRS, CDR2 YFSETQ. The CDR3 loop spans 13 amino acids. The CDR3: CASSFQGRETQYF. The CDR3, as DNA: TGCGCCAGCAGCTTTCAGGGACGAGAGACCCAGTACTTC.

This CDR3 reads CASSPDGGGNQPQHF. CDR3 nucleotides: TGTGCCAGCAGCCCCGACGGAGGGGGCAATCAGCCCCAGCATTTT. The J gene is TRBJ1-5, the V gene TRBV7-9; D perhaps matches TRBD1 (5 bases). The V gene lost 5 bases and the J gene lost 2 bases, with 13 bases spanning the gap. In germline, CDR1 is SEHNR, CDR2 FQNEAQ (reference sequence). The CDR3 contains 15 residues.

This CDR3 is CASSPGGSRNEQYF. Here the CDR3 DNA reads TGTGCCAGCAGCCCGGGGGGAAGTCGAAACGAGCAGTACTTC. This chain joins TRBV6-2 or TRBV6-3 and TRBJ2-7, with 7 bases identical to TRBD2. The CDR3 length is 14 residues. Germline V lookup: CDR1 MNHEY, CDR2 SVGEGT. V lost 6 bases, J lost 5 bases, and 10 bases stayed unmatched.

The CDR3 DNA reads TGTGCCAGCTCACCCGCTGTTGCCTACAATGAGCAGTTCTTC. It encodes CASSPAVAYNEQFF. The V and J genes are TRBV18 and TRBJ2-1; D call uncertain. The V and J ends lost 3 bases and 2 bases respectively, with 8 bases between them. This CDR3 is 14 amino acids long. The V gene's germline CDR1 is KGHSH and CDR2 LQKENI.

The chain recombines TRBV27 with TRBJ2-7; 10 positions agree with TRBD2. This CDR3 has 16 amino acids. From germline, CDR1 is MNHEY and CDR2 SMNVEV (reference sequence). Trimming cost V 2 bases and J 4 bases; bases outside gene matches: 8. The CDR3 spells CASSLLAGDFGYEQYF. The CDR3 DNA sequence: TGTGCCAGCAGTTTACTAGCGGGGGACTTCGGGTACGAGCAGTACTTC.

The chain joins TRBV29-1 to TRBJ2-5, with 10 bases that match TRBD1. The CDR3 is made up of 14 amino acids. With V trimmed by 0 bases and J by 7 bases, 5 bases remained unmatched. Per germline, CDR1 SQVTM and CDR2 ANQGSEA. The CDR3 DNA reads as TGCAGCGTTGAAGAGGGGACAGGGGAAGCGACCCAGTACTTC. Encoded protein: CSVEEGTGEATQYF.

The CDR3 bases are TGTGCCAGCAGTGTATTCCCCCCAGGGGCCTCCGAGCAGTACTTC. Its protein product is CASSVFPPGASEQYF. The gene calls are TRBV2 and TRBJ2-7; a weak D match, TRBD1 (6 bases). Trimming pared 4 bases from V and 6 bases from J, leaving 19 bases between. Germline V gene lookup returns CDR1 SNHLY and CDR2 FYNNEI. This CDR3 has 15 residues.